Presented here are 30 T cell receptor beta chains from one specimen sequenced in a study of blood T cell repertoires in COVID-19. The protocol was immunoSEQ multiplex PCR, while the TCRdb copy is restricted to in-frame clones and leaves out a portion. The sample shows roughly 240,000 clones, approximately 86% of them seen only once. The sample consisted of peripheral blood. The source of these receptors is an older woman who had recovered from COVID-19.

In DNA form, the CDR3 reads TGTGCCAGCAGTCATTCTGGCGGGCCCGCCGGGGAGCTGTTTTTT. It specifies CASSHSGGPAGELFF. The chain employs TRBV11-1 and TRBJ2-2, with TRBD2 as a possible D gene (5 bases). The CDR3 has 15 residues. Germline lookup yields CDR1 SGHAT and CDR2 FQDESV (reference sequence). Trimming pared 6 bases from V and 6 bases from J, leaving 17 bases between.

The table lists this clone with a few counts. The J gene is TRBJ2-1, the V gene TRBV6-5; no clear D gene. Trimming shortened V by 0 bases and J by 6 bases, and 12 bases separated the two germline ends. The length of the CDR3 is 15 residues. Germline values: CDR1 MNHEY, CDR2 SVGAGI. CDR3: CASSYSTPRPNEQFF. The DNA for the CDR3 is TGTGCCAGCAGTTACTCGACTCCTAGGCCCAATGAGCAGTTCTTC.

The V and J genes are TRBV7-2 and TRBJ1-3; tentatively, D is TRBD1 (6 bases). The germline V and J ends were trimmed by 2 bases and 0 bases, with 11 bases remaining between them. This CDR3 spans 16 amino acids. The germline V gene encodes CDR1 SGHTA and CDR2 FQGNSA. As DNA, the CDR3 is TGTGCCAGCAGCTTAATGGGCAGGGGCTCTGGAAACACCATATATTTT. Translation: CASSLMGRGSGNTIYF.

This clone was picked up one time. The chain recombines TRBV2 with TRBJ1-1; 8 positions match TRBD1. The CDR3 runs 13 residues. The germline V gene has CDR1 SNHLY and CDR2 FYNNEI. The trim removed 8 bases at V and 7 bases at J, leaving 9 bases unmatched. CDR3 amino acids: CASLMDRVIEAFF. CDR3 in DNA: TGTGCCAGCCTGATGGACAGGGTCATTGAAGCTTTCTTT.

The V and J genes are TRBV18 and TRBJ2-1, with D perhaps matching TRBD1 (5 bases). This CDR3 has 13 amino acids. Trimming removed 6 bases from V and 12 bases from J, with 18 bases in between. Germline V gives CDR1 KGHSH, CDR2 LQKENI. CDR3 loop: CASSPFDGRGQFF. The DNA for the CDR3 is TGTGCCAGCTCTCCGTTCGATGGAAGGGGGCAGTTCTTC.

The chain uses TRBV18 and TRBJ2-1; D ambiguous. CDR3 length: 11 amino acids. CDR1 and CDR2 (germline): KGHSH, LQKENI. Deletions cut 6 bases from V and 7 bases from J, with 7 bases between. The CDR3 DNA reads TGTGCCAGCTCGCGGTGGAATGAGCAGTTCTTC. Its translation: CASSRWNEQFF.

This rearrangement joins TRBV6-5 to TRBJ2-1; the match to TRBD2 covers 10 bases. The V and J ends lost 10 bases and 5 bases, in that order; junction bases with no gene match: 11. The CDR3 runs 15 residues. Germline CDR1 and CDR2: MNHEY and SVGAGI. CDR3 sequence reads: CAIRAGLAGDNEQFF. DNA of the CDR3: TGTGCCATCAGGGCGGGTCTAGCGGGGGACAATGAGCAGTTCTTC.

V is TRBV4-2 and J is TRBJ1-1, with 12 bases fitting TRBD1. V shed 5 bases, J shed 1 base, and the junction held 5 bases outside the gene matches. This CDR3 contains 16 residues. From germline, CDR1 is LGHNA and CDR2 YNFKEQ. CDR3 sequence reads: CASSDRDRGPNTEAFF. The CDR3 coding sequence is TGTGCCAGCAGCGACCGGGACAGGGGGCCGAACACTGAAGCTTTCTTT.

This clone turned up a few times. The rearrangement joins TRBV28 to TRBJ1-3; tentatively, D is TRBD1 (5 bases). Germline lookup yields CDR1 MDHEN and CDR2 SYDVKM. Trimming shortened V by 6 bases and J by 4 bases, and 13 bases separated the two germline ends. CDR3 length: 14 amino acids. CDR3 DNA: TGTGCCAGCAGAGGCCTGGGGGGAGGAAACACCATATATTTT. It translates to CASRGLGGGNTIYF.

This chain connects TRBV7-2 to TRBJ2-3; 8 bases align to TRBD2. CDR3 length: 15 residues. Per the germline V gene, CDR1 is SGHTA and CDR2 is FQGNSA. V trimming: 1 base; J trimming: 6 bases; junction bases outside the gene matches: 6. The CDR3 spells CASSLGAGAGDTQYF. DNA for the CDR3: TGTGCCAGCAGCTTAGGAGCGGGGGCCGGGGATACGCAGTATTTT.

As concerns this clone: The junction departs from the called germline gene at one end, perhaps through a read error. The chain employs TRBV3-1 (or the pseudogene TRBV3-2) and TRBJ2-2, with 9 nucleotides matching TRBD2. The germline V gene has CDR1 LGHDT and CDR2 YNNKEL (reference sequence). This CDR3 contains 18 residues. The CDR3 here is CASSPSGSGGINIGELFF. In nucleotides, the CDR3 is TGTGCCAGCAGCCCTTCTGGTAGCGGGGGAATTAACATCGGGGAGCTGTTTTTT.

The rearrangement joins TRBV18 to TRBJ1-6; 7 nucleotides agree with TRBD1. J lost 8 bases, V lost 6 bases, and 10 bases had no gene match. This CDR3 contains 15 residues. Germline CDR1 KGHSH, CDR2 LQKENI. CDR3 sequence (DNA): TGTGCCAGCTCGCCTACTACAGGGGAGGATTCACCCCTCCACTTT. Amino acids: CASSPTTGEDSPLHF. Looking up the rest from reference TRBV18 and TRBJ1-6 gives the full variable domain: NAGVMQNPRHLVRRRGQEARLRCSPMKGHSHVYWYRQLPEEGLKFMVYLQKENIIDESGMPKERFSAEFPKEGPSILRIQQVVRGDSAAYFCASSPTTGEDSPLHFGNGTRLTVT.

The chain links TRBV12-3 or TRBV12-4 to TRBJ2-7; a weak D match, TRBD2 (5 bases). Trimming took 9 bases from V and 3 from J, leaving 12 bases between them. CDR3 length: 12 amino acids. CDR3 nucleotide sequence: TGTGCCAGTGGCGGGCAGTTCTACGAGCAGTACTTC. This encodes CASGGQFYEQYF.

The chain combines TRBV7-9 with TRBJ2-7; 8 bases align to TRBD2. Germline CDR1 is SEHNR and CDR2 is FQNEAQ (reference sequence). The ends lost 4 bases at V and 0 bases at J; junction bases unmatched: 5. The CDR3 is 15 amino acids. The CDR3 coding sequence is TGTGCCAGCAGCTCCATCGGGAGGGGCTCCTACGAGCAGTACTTC. Protein sequence: CASSSIGRGSYEQYF.

The rearrangement joins TRBV10-3 to TRBJ2-1, with a tentative D call TRBD2 (5 bases). This CDR3 has 13 amino acids. Germline loops: CDR1 ENHRY, CDR2 SYGVKD. Trimming cost V 7 bases and J 5 bases, with 12 bases left between them. The CDR3 DNA reads as TGTGCCATCAACTCGCGGGCGGACAATGAGCAGTTCTTC. It yields the protein CAINSRADNEQFF.

V is TRBV6-5 and J is TRBJ1-4; D gene uncertain. CDR1 and CDR2 (germline): MNHEY, SVGAGI. Trimming removed 11 bases at V and 0 bases at J, with 16 bases between. This CDR3 spans 15 amino acids. The CDR3 nucleotides are TGTGCCGGATTACCGAGGGAGGCAACTAATGAAAAACTGTTTTTT. It specifies CAGLPREATNEKLFF.

This clone has just a few counts. The chain couples TRBV5-4 to TRBJ1-4, with a tentative D call TRBD1 (6 bases). Trimming took 2 bases from V and 6 from J, leaving 8 bases between them. This CDR3 spans 13 amino acids. Germline V lookup: CDR1 SGHNT, CDR2 YYREEE (reference sequence). DNA for the CDR3: TGTGCCAGCAGCTTCAGGGGAGATGAAAAACTGTTTTTT. It encodes CASSFRGDEKLFF.

This clone occurred once. The V gene is TRBV2, the J gene TRBJ2-2; 7 bases agree with TRBD1. Germline V lookup: CDR1 SNHLY, CDR2 FYNNEI. J lost 4 bases, V lost 7 bases, and 6 bases had no gene match. The CDR3 is 14 amino acids. The CDR3 loop is CASTGTEGTGELFF. The CDR3 DNA reads TGTGCCAGCACCGGGACAGAGGGCACCGGGGAGCTGTTTTTT.

This chain links TRBV6-2 or TRBV6-3 with TRBJ2-1; 10 bases are a match to TRBD2. Germline CDR1 MNHEY, CDR2 SVGEGT. The ends lost 5 bases at V and 8 bases at J; junction bases unmatched: 12. The CDR3 spans 16 residues. The CDR3: CASSPPAGLAIDEQFF. The CDR3 nucleotides are TGTGCCAGCAGTCCCCCCGCGGGACTAGCGATCGATGAGCAGTTCTTC.

The chain combines TRBV29-1 with TRBJ2-4; perhaps TRBD2 as D (5 bases). The length of the CDR3 is 11 residues. Per germline, CDR1 SQVTM and CDR2 ANQGSEA. V lost 4 bases and J lost 9, with 10 bases in between. In nucleotides, the CDR3 is TGCAGCGTTGTCCTGGGGAGCATTCAGTACTTC. Translated, it gives CSVVLGSIQYF.

The CDR3 region has the DNA TGTGCCAGCAGTATCCCCCAAACCCGGGAGCAGTTCTTC. It specifies CASSIPQTREQFF. The rearrangement uses TRBV28 and TRBJ2-1; no firm D call. The CDR3 is 13 residues long. Germline CDR1 and CDR2: MDHEN and SYDVKM. The V gene lost 5 bases and the J gene lost 10 bases, with 15 bases spanning the gap.

V gene TRBV28 combines with J gene TRBJ1-4; 7 bases map to TRBD1. The CDR3 is 15 amino acids. Looked up from germline, CDR1 is MDHEN and CDR2 is SYDVKM. With 3 bases clipped from V and 6 bases from J, the junction kept 7 bases outside the gene matches. The CDR3 DNA reads as TGTGCCAGCAGTTTGCTTACAGGGGCCCATGAAAAACTGTTTTTT. This translates into CASSLLTGAHEKLFF.

Only one count was recorded for this clone. The chain links TRBV7-6 to TRBJ2-7; weak D call: TRBD2 (7 bases). The CDR3 consists of 16 residues. CDR1 is SGHVS, CDR2 FNYEAQ, per germline. The V and J ends lost 1 base and 5 bases respectively, with 18 bases between them. CDR3 amino acids: CASSLGGGASRHEQYF. The CDR3 DNA follows: TGTGCCAGCAGCTTAGGGGGGGGCGCGAGTCGGCACGAGCAGTACTTC.

This chain links TRBV28 with TRBJ2-5; D is perhaps TRBD2 (6 bases). Germline V lookup: CDR1 MDHEN, CDR2 SYDVKM. Trimming pared 1 base from V and 5 bases from J, leaving 14 bases between. The length of the CDR3 is 15 residues. The CDR3 region has the DNA TGTGCCAGCAGTTTATTTGGGGTAGGAGGGGAGACCCAGTACTTC. This gives the protein CASSLFGVGGETQYF.

The chain couples TRBV10-3 to TRBJ1-1; tentatively, D is TRBD1 (6 bases). Germline loops: CDR1 ENHRY, CDR2 SYGVKD. The CDR3 is made up of 15 amino acids. Deletions cut 1 base from V and 2 bases from J, with 11 bases between. The CDR3 DNA reads as TGTGCCATCAGTGAGTTGACAGGTGCTAACACTGAAGCTTTCTTT. Protein sequence: CAISELTGANTEAFF.

The V gene is TRBV19, the J gene TRBJ1-4; D remains unclear. Trimming removed 6 bases at V and 0 bases at J, with 11 bases between. This CDR3 spans 15 amino acids. CDR1 is LNHDA and CDR2 is SQIVND in the germline V gene (reference sequence). The CDR3 protein is CASSPLLATNEKLFF. CDR3 DNA sequence: TGTGCCAGTAGCCCTTTACTTGCAACTAATGAAAAACTGTTTTTT.

The CDR3 DNA reads TGTGCCAGCAGCTCGACAGGGGGCGTTGGGAAAGAGACCCAGTACTTC. Translated: CASSSTGGVGKETQYF. The rearrangement uses TRBV7-8 and TRBJ2-5, with 10 nucleotides matching TRBD1. The CDR3 loop spans 16 amino acids. CDR1 and CDR2 (germline): SGHVS, FQNEAQ. V shed 4 bases, J shed 3 bases, and the junction held 8 bases outside the gene matches.

The rearrangement uses TRBV4-2 and TRBJ1-2, with D perhaps matching TRBD1 (6 bases). This CDR3 is built from 14 residues. V was trimmed by 1 base and J by 5 bases, leaving 11 bases between them. The germline CDR1 and CDR2 sequences are LGHNA and YNFKEQ. The CDR3 coding sequence is TGTGCCAGCAGCCAAGGGTCAGGGGAATATGGCTACACCTTC. This codes for CASSQGSGEYGYTF.

The genes are TRBV5-4 and TRBJ1-3; D remains unclear. This CDR3 is built from 15 residues. Germline V gene lookup returns CDR1 SGHNT and CDR2 YYREEE (reference sequence). V lost 1 base and J lost 0, with 8 bases in between. The CDR3 loop reads CASSLTAASGNTIYF. CDR3 DNA: TGTGCCAGCAGCTTGACGGCGGCCTCTGGAAACACCATATATTTT.

The chain is built from TRBV4-3 and TRBJ2-1; TRBD2 matches at 10 bases. CDR1 is LGHNA and CDR2 is YSLEER in the germline V gene. The trim removed 4 bases at V and 4 bases at J, leaving 13 bases unmatched. The CDR3 runs to 18 residues. The CDR3 nucleotides are TGCGCCAGCAGCCGGAATAGCGGGGGGCCAACCGCTTACAATGAGCAGTTCTTC. It yields the protein CASSRNSGGPTAYNEQFF.